The clone carrying this T cell receptor (beta chain) was counted at least ten times. Unique molecular identifiers were incorporated into the prepared TCRbeta library. TCRdb reanalysed the PCR reads using MiXCR and keeps one entry per CDR3 protein. The sample consists of some 240,000 distinct CDR3 sequences, around 12% of them appearing once. The sample belongs to a study of T-cell reconstitution after alpha-beta-depleted transplantation in children. This CDR3 comprises 14 residues. V lost 4 bases and J lost 5; bases outside the gene matches: 3. The clonotype originates from a human donor who donated a stem cell graft to a child with acute lymphoblastic leukemia. Sequences were derived from PBMCs from the stem cell graft donor, sampled from the stem cell graft. The V call is TRBV12-3 or TRBV12-4, the J call TRBJ1-5; the match to TRBD1 covers 9 bases. The CDR3 is CASSSTGGYQPQHF. DNA for the CDR3: TGTGCCAGCAGTTCAACAGGGGGCTATCAGCCCCAGCATTTT.